This TCR beta chain stems from a study of cytomegalovirus exposure and HLA in healthy donors. Points on this clone: Its antigen remains unidentified.

Study-wide points: Productive rates of about 87% or about 30% were seen for most TCR beta V segments in an earlier analysis. By a later analysis, the bulk of CMV-associated TCR beta chains appeared HLA-restricted. Serostatus for CMV was the only available immune exposure information. Generally TCR sequences proved uncommon, though certain public TCRs appeared in numerous donors.

CDR3 size: 13 residues. Between the trimmed V and J ends, which lost 8 bases and 7 bases, there was a span of 19 bases. Germline V lookup: CDR1 SGHNT, CDR2 YYREEE (reference sequence). This PCR relied on a set of 60 Vbeta primers and 13 Jbeta primers. Assay used: immunoSEQ multiplex PCR; TCRdb lists only in-frame clones, some missing. The table lists about 190,000 clones, over 75% of them singletons. The sample was PBMCs. The TCR comes from a man aged 18 to 29 in good health and CMV-seronegative. J is TRBJ2-7 and V is TRBV5-4; D is unclear. CDR3 sequence reads: CASKQTGSWEQYF. The CDR3 region has the DNA TGTGCCAGTAAGCAGACTGGATCGTGGGAGCAGTACTTC.